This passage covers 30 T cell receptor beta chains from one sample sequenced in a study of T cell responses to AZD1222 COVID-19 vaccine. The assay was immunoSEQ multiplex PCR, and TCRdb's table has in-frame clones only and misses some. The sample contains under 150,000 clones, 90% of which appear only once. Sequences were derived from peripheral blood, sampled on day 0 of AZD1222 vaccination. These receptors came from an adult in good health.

As DNA, the CDR3 is TGTGCCAGCAGTGAAGTCCGCCGGGAGCAGTTCTTC. It is translated as CASSEVRREQFF. V is TRBV6-1 and J is TRBJ2-1; no definite D call. Trimming shortened V by 1 base and J by 10 bases, and 8 bases separated the two germline ends. The CDR3 is made up of 12 amino acids. CDR1 is MNHNS, CDR2 SASEGT, per germline.

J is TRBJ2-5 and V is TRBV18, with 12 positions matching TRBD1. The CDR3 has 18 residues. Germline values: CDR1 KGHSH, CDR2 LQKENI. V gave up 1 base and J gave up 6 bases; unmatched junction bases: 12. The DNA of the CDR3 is TGTGCCAGCTCACCACAATTTTCGGGACAGGGGGCGTGGAAGACCCAGTACTTC. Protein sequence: CASSPQFSGQGAWKTQYF.

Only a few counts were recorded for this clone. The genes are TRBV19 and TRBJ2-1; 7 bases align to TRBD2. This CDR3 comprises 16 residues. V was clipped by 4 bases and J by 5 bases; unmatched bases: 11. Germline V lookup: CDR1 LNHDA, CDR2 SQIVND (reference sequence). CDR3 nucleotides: TGTGCCAGTAGTACTCTGCGGGAGAACCGGGACAATGAGCAGTTCTTC. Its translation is CASSTLRENRDNEQFF.

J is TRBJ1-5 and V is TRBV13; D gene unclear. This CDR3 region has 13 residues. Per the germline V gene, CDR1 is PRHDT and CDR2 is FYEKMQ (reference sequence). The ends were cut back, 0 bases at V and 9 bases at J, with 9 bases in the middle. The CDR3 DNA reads TGTGCCAGCAGCTTAGGTGGTAAGTGGCCCCAGCATTTT. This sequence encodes CASSLGGKWPQHF.

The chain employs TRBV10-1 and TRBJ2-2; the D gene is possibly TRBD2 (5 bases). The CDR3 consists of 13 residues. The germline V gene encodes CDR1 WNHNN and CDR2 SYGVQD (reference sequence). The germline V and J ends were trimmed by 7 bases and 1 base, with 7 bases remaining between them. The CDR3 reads CASMAGNTGELFF. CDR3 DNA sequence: TGCGCCAGCATGGCGGGGAACACCGGGGAGCTGTTTTTT.

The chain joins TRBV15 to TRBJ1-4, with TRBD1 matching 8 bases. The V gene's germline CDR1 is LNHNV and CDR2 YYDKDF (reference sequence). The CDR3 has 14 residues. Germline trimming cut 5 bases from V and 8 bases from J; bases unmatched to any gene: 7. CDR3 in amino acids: CATSGGTGGEKLFF. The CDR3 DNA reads TGTGCCACCAGCGGAGGGACAGGTGGGGAAAAACTGTTTTTT.

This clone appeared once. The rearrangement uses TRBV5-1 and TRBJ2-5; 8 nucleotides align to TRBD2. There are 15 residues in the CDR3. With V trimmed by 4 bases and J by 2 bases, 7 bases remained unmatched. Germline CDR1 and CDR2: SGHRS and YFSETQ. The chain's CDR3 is CASSPELAVQETQYF. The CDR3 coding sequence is TGCGCCAGCAGCCCGGAACTAGCGGTACAAGAGACCCAGTACTTC.

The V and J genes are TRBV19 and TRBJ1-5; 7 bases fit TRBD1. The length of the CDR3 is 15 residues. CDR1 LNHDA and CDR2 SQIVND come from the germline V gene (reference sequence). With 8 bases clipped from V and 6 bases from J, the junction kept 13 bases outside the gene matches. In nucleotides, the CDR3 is TGTGCCAGTGGCCACCCGACCACAGGGGTTCAGCCCCAGCATTTT. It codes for CASGHPTTGVQPQHF.

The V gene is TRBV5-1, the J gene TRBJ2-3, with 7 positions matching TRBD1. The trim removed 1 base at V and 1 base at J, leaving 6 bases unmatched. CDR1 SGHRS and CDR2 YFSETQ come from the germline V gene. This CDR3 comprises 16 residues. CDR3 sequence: CASSLTGARGTDTQYF. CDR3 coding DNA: TGCGCCAGCAGCTTGACAGGGGCGAGGGGCACAGATACGCAGTATTTT. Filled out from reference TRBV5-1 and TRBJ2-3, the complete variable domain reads KAGVTQTPRYLIKTRGQQVTLSCSPISGHRSVSWYQQTPGQGLQFLFEYFSETQRNKGNFPGRFSGRQFSNSRSEMNVSTLELGDSALYLCASSLTGARGTDTQYFGPGTRLTVL.

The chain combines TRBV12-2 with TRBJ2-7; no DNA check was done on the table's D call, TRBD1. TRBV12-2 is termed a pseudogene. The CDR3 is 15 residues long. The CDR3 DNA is TGTGCAAGTCGCTCATCGGGACAGGGGTCCTACGAGCAGTACTTC. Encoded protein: CASRSSGQGSYEQYF.

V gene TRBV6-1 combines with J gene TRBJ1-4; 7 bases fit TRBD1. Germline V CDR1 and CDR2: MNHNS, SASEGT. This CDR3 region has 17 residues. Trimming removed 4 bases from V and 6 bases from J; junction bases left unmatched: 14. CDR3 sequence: CASSAGTVPGDYEKLFF. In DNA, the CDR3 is TGTGCCAGCAGTGCCGGGACAGTCCCAGGGGATTATGAAAAACTGTTTTTT.

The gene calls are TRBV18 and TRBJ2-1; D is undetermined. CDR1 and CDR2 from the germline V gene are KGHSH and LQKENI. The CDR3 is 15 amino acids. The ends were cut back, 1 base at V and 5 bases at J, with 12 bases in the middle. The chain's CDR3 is CASSPLADWNNEQFF. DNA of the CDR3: TGTGCCAGCTCACCACTGGCGGATTGGAACAATGAGCAGTTCTTC.

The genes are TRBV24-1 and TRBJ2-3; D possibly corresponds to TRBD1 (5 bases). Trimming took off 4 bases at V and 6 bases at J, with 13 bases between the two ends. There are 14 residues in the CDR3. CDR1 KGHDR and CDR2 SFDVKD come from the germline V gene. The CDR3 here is CATSERQPGDTQYF. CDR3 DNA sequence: TGTGCCACCAGTGAACGACAGCCTGGGGATACGCAGTATTTT.

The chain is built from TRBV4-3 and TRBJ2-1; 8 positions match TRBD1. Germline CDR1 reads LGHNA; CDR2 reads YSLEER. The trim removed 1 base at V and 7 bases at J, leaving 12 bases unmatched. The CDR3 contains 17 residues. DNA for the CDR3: TGCGCCAGCAGCCAAGTCACTTCGGCAGGGGGCCAAAATGAGCAGTTCTTC. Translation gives CASSQVTSAGGQNEQFF.

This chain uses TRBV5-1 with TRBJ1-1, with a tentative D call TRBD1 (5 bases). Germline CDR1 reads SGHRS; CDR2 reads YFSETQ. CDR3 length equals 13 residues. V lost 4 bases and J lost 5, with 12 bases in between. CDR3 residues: CASSLGGPTEAFF. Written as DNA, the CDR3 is TGCGCCAGCAGCCTGGGGGGTCCTACTGAAGCTTTCTTT.

CDR3 residues: CASSQTGNYGYTF. The CDR3 DNA is TGTGCCAGCAGCCAAACAGGGAACTATGGCTACACCTTC. The chain joins TRBV4-2 to TRBJ1-2; tentative D call: TRBD1 (6 bases). V lost 2 bases and J lost 2, with 6 bases in between. Germline V gene data show CDR1 as LGHNA and CDR2 as YNFKEQ. CDR3 length: 13 residues.

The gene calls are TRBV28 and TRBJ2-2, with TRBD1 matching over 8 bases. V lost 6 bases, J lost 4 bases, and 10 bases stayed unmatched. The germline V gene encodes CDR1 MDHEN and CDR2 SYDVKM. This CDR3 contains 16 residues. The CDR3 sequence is CASRESGGRGTGELFF. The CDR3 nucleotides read TGTGCCAGCAGGGAATCAGGGGGCCGCGGCACCGGGGAGCTGTTTTTT.

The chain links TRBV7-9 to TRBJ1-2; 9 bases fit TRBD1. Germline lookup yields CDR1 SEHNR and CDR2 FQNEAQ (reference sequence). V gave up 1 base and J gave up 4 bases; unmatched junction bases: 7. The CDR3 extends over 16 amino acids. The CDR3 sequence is CASSLGSTGGAYGYTF. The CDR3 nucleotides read TGTGCCAGCAGCTTAGGTTCGACAGGGGGTGCCTATGGCTACACCTTC.

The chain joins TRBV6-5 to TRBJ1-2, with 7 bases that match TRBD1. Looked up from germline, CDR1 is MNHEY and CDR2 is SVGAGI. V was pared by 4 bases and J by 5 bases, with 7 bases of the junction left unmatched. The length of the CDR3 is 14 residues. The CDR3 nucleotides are TGTGCCAGCAGTTCCGACAGGGTTGGTTATGGCTACACCTTC. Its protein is CASSSDRVGYGYTF.

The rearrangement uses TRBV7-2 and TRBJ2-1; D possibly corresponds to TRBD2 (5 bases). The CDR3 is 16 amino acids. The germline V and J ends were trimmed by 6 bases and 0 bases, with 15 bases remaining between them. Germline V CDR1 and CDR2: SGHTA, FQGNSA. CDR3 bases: TGTGCCAGCAGTTACCTTCTGGGGAGCTCCTACAATGAGCAGTTCTTC. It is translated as CASSYLLGSSYNEQFF.

The CDR3, as DNA: TGTGCCATCAGTGAGTCCTCGGGACAGGGGGCATGGGAGCAGTACTTC. It translates to CAISESSGQGAWEQYF. The chain uses TRBV10-3 and TRBJ2-7; 12 positions agree with TRBD1. Germline CDR1 is ENHRY and CDR2 is SYGVKD. The ends lost 0 bases at V and 7 bases at J; junction bases unmatched: 7. CDR3 length: 16 residues.

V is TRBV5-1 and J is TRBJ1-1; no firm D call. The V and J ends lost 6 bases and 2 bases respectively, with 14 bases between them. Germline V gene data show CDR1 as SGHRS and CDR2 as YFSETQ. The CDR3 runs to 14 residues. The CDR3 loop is CASNQDRFNTEAFF. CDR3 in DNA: TGCGCCAGCAACCAGGACCGATTTAACACTGAAGCTTTCTTT.

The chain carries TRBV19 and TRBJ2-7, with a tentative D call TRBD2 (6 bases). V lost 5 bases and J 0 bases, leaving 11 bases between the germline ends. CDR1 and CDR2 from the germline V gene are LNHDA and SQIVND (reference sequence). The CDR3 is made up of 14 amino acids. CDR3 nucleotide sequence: TGTGCCAGTAGTCAGGGACTTAGCTCCTACGAGCAGTACTTC. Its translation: CASSQGLSSYEQYF.

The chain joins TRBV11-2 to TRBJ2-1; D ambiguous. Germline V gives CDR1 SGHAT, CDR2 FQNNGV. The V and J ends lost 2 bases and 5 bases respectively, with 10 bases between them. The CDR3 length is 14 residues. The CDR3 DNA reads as TGTGCCAGCAGCTTATCCGGGTGGGACAATGAGCAGTTCTTC. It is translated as CASSLSGWDNEQFF.

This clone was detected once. As DNA, the CDR3 is TGTGCCAGCAGCTTAGGGTACCAGGGCCATGAGCAGTTCTTC. It specifies CASSLGYQGHEQFF. The chain employs TRBV7-9 and TRBJ2-1; a weak D match, TRBD1 (5 bases). Germline values: CDR1 SEHNR, CDR2 FQNEAQ (reference sequence). This CDR3 region has 14 residues. The V end was cut by 1 base, the J end by 8 bases, with 12 bases between.

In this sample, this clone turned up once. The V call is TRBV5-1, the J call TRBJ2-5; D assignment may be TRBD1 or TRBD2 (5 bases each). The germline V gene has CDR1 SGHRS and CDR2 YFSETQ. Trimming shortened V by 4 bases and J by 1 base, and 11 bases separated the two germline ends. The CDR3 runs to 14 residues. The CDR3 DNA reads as TGCGCCAGCAGCCCCTCTGGGGGCCAAGAGACCCAGTACTTC. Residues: CASSPSGGQETQYF.

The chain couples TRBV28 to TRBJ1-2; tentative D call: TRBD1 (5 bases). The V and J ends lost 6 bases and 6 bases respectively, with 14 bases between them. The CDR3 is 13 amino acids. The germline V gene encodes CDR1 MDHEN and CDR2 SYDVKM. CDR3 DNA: TGTGCCAGCAGCCCCCCCCGGGGCGATGGCTACACCTTC. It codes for CASSPPRGDGYTF.

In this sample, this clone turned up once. CDR3 sequence reads: CASSSPLAQSTGELFF. Here the CDR3 DNA reads TGTGCCAGCAGCTCGCCTTTGGCGCAGAGCACCGGGGAGCTGTTTTTT. The genes are TRBV11-2 and TRBJ2-2; D call uncertain. With 4 bases removed from V and 4 bases from J, the gap between germline ends came to 16 bases. CDR3 length: 16 residues. The V gene's germline CDR1 is SGHAT and CDR2 FQNNGV.

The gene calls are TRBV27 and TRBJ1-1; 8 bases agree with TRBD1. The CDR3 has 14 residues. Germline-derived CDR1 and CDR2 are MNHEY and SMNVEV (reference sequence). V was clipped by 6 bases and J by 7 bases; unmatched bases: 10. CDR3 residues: CASSFDRGRGEAFF. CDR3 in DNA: TGTGCCAGCAGCTTTGACAGGGGAAGGGGTGAAGCTTTCTTT.

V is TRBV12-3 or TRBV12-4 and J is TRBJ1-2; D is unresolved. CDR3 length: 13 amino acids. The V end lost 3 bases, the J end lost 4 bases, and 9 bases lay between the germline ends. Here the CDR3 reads CASSFAGVYGYTF. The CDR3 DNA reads TGTGCCAGCAGTTTCGCAGGAGTCTATGGCTACACCTTC.